These 6 T cell receptor beta chains were sequenced from one sample in a study of blood T cell repertoires in COVID-19 (dated by TCRdb to between 2020 and 2021). Libraries were built with the immunoSEQ multiplex PCR assay. TCRdb's version of the immuneACCESS table is confined to in-frame rearrangements and falls short of the full clone set. An unresolved V gene accounts for under half of the shortfall where checked; the remainder is of unknown origin. The table for this sample lists hundreds of thousands of clones; 83% of them were counted only once. The biggest ten clones account for 4.8% of the sample. The source material was PBMCs or T cells enriched from blood (not recorded which). The receptors here all came from a woman aged 45 to 65 who had been exposed to COVID-19.

In its sample, this clone was seen a few times. The rearrangement uses TRBV4-2 and TRBJ1-6; D is undetermined. V gave up 1 base and J gave up 0 bases, with 10 bases separating them. The CDR3 is 17 amino acids. Germline lookup yields CDR1 LGHNA and CDR2 YNFKEQ. CDR3 sequence reads: CASSQVERSSYNSPLHF. CDR3 sequence (DNA): TGTGCCAGCAGCCAAGTTGAGAGAAGCTCCTATAATTCACCCCTCCACTTT.

The genes are TRBV30 and TRBJ2-5, with TRBD1 matching over 7 bases. The CDR3 has 13 amino acids. V gave up 7 bases and J gave up 1 base; unmatched junction bases: 6. Germline CDR1 and CDR2: GTSNPN and SVGIG (reference sequence). The chain's CDR3 is CALCDRAQETQYF. CDR3 coding DNA: TGTGCCTTATGTGACAGGGCCCAAGAGACCCAGTACTTC.

This clone has only one observation. The chain uses TRBV5-1 and TRBJ2-3, with 11 nucleotides matching TRBD2. CDR3 length equals 16 residues. Germline trimming cut 4 bases from V and 4 bases from J; bases unmatched to any gene: 8. In germline, CDR1 is SGHRS, CDR2 YFSETQ. This chain's CDR3 is CASSLEGLAGPDTQYF. The CDR3 DNA reads as TGCGCCAGCAGCCTTGAAGGACTAGCGGGCCCAGATACGCAGTATTTT.

The V call is TRBV19, the J call TRBJ1-2, with D perhaps TRBD1 (5 bases). V was trimmed by 2 bases and J by 4 bases, leaving 17 bases between them. The germline gives CDR1 LNHDA, CDR2 SQIVND (reference sequence). The CDR3 covers 16 residues. In DNA form, the CDR3 reads TGTGCCAGTAGTATAAGTGGCGGCGGGGCGTTCTATGGCTACACCTTC. Its protein is CASSISGGGAFYGYTF.

This chain links TRBV12-3 or TRBV12-4 with TRBJ1-6; D might be TRBD1 (6 bases). CDR3 length: 13 amino acids. The V end lost 2 bases, the J end lost 8 bases, and 7 bases lay between the germline ends. As DNA, the CDR3 is TGTGCCAGCAGTTTACAGGGGTATTCACCCCTCCACTTT. It specifies CASSLQGYSPLHF.

Points on this clone: An end of the junction differs from the germline gene, which may be a read error. The CDR3 coding sequence is TGTGCCAGCAGCCCCCCCGGGGTAGCGGGGTCGTGG. Translating gives CASSPPGVAGSW. V and J are TRBV28 and TRBJ2-7; 8 bases map to TRBD2. Germline V gene data show CDR1 as MDHEN and CDR2 as SYDVKM. The length of the CDR3 is 12 residues. The full variable domain, with the rest looked up from reference TRBV28 and TRBJ2-7, is DVKVTQSSRYLVKRTGEKVFLECVQDMDHENMFWYRQDPGLGLRLIYFSYDVKMKEKGDIPEGYSVSREKKERFSLILESASTNQTSMYLCASSPPGVAGSWGPGTRLTVT.